A single sample is the source of the 14 T cell receptor beta chains below, sequenced in a study of cytomegalovirus exposure and HLA in healthy donors. Primers for the PCR totalled 60 Vbeta and 13 Jbeta. Clones were read by immunoSEQ multiplex PCR, and TCRdb kept only the in-frame ones, dropping some. Among some 80,000 clones listed, 78% were seen once. The sample was PBMCs. The receptor set was obtained from a young man in good health and CMV-seropositive.

This clone was observed a few times. CDR3 loop: CATHSGALNEQFF. The CDR3 DNA is TGTGCCACCCATAGCGGGGCGCTCAATGAGCAGTTCTTC. The chain links TRBV10-3 to TRBJ2-1; 8 positions match TRBD2. Per the germline V gene, CDR1 is ENHRY and CDR2 is SYGVKD. Germline trimming cut 10 bases from V and 6 bases from J; bases unmatched to any gene: 8. The CDR3 is 13 amino acids.

The chain combines TRBV11-2 with TRBJ2-6; 8 nucleotides line up with TRBD1. With 5 bases clipped from V and 0 bases from J, the junction kept 6 bases outside the gene matches. In germline, CDR1 is SGHAT, CDR2 FQNNGV. The CDR3 spans 17 residues. CDR3 region: CASSLRDRSSGANVLTF. Written as DNA, the CDR3 is TGTGCCAGCAGCCTCCGGGACAGGAGCTCTGGGGCCAACGTCCTGACTTTC.

The chain links TRBV6-1 to TRBJ2-5; 11 bases agree with TRBD2. Germline lookup yields CDR1 MNHNS and CDR2 SASEGT. V lost 4 bases to trimming and J lost 4 bases; unmatched junction nucleotides: 5. The CDR3 runs 15 residues. This chain's CDR3 is CASSGIAGGGETQYF. As DNA, the CDR3 is TGTGCCAGCAGTGGGATAGCGGGAGGGGGAGAGACCCAGTACTTC.

The chain links TRBV1 to TRBJ2-7; whether TRBD2, the table's D call, matches the DNA was not checked. TRBV1 is an annotated pseudogene. The CDR3 loop spans 16 amino acids. In DNA form, the CDR3 reads TGCACCAGCAGCCAAGGAGGGAGGGGTCCCTCCTACGAGCAGTACTTC. This codes for CTSSQGGRGPSYEQYF.

The rearrangement joins TRBV15 to TRBJ2-1; maybe TRBD2 (5 bases). CDR1 LNHNV and CDR2 YYDKDF come from the germline V gene (reference sequence). The ends were cut back, 4 bases at V and 7 bases at J, with 11 bases in the middle. The length of the CDR3 is 13 residues. CDR3 residues: CATSTDYKNEQFF. CDR3 coding DNA: TGTGCCACCAGCACCGACTATAAAAATGAGCAGTTCTTC.

The rearrangement joins TRBV4-2 to TRBJ2-1, with 13 positions matching TRBD2. The V segment lost 1 base and the J segment 0 bases; nucleotides outside the gene matches: 3. CDR3 size: 18 residues. The germline CDR1 and CDR2 sequences are LGHNA and YNFKEQ. CDR3 DNA: TGTGCCAGCAGCCAAGGGACTAGCGGGAGATTCTCCTACAATGAGCAGTTCTTC. Translating it yields CASSQGTSGRFSYNEQFF.

This clone was detected only once. CDR3 sequence: CSVLPTEHEQYF. The CDR3 DNA follows: TGCAGCGTCCTCCCTACAGAGCACGAGCAGTACTTC. The V and J genes are TRBV29-1 and TRBJ2-7; D unresolved. CDR1 and CDR2 (germline): SQVTM, ANQGSEA. This CDR3 comprises 12 residues. The V end was cut by 6 bases, the J end by 5 bases, with 14 bases between.

The V call is TRBV6-1, the J call TRBJ1-1, with a tentative D call TRBD1 (5 bases). This CDR3 has 14 residues. CDR1 and CDR2 from the germline V gene are MNHNS and SASEGT. V dropped 6 bases and J dropped 5 bases, with 16 bases sitting between them. CDR3 sequence: CASRGGSFGTEAFF. DNA of the CDR3: TGTGCCAGCAGGGGGGGGTCATTTGGGACTGAAGCTTTCTTT.

The rearrangement links TRBV2 to TRBJ2-3; 9 nucleotides agree with TRBD1. In germline, CDR1 is SNHLY, CDR2 FYNNEI. V gave up 4 bases and J gave up 6 bases; unmatched junction bases: 17. This CDR3 is built from 18 residues. Here the CDR3 reads CASSVGTGGDIWRDTQYF. The CDR3, as DNA: TGTGCCAGCAGTGTAGGTACAGGGGGCGATATTTGGCGGGATACGCAGTATTTT.

The CDR3 is CSPWGGQGAYNEQFF. The CDR3 DNA follows: TGCAGCCCCTGGGGTGGACAGGGGGCTTACAATGAGCAGTTCTTC. This chain links TRBV29-1 with TRBJ2-1; 11 bases are shared with TRBD1. Looked up from germline, CDR1 is SQVTM and CDR2 is ANQGSEA. Trimming at V came to 8 bases and at J to 4 bases, leaving 10 bases not matched to a gene. This CDR3 is 15 amino acids long.

This clone was detected once. The chain uses TRBV28 and TRBJ2-7, with TRBD1 matching over 9 bases. This CDR3 is 14 amino acids long. J was trimmed by 1 base and V by 8 bases; bases with no gene match: 6. Looked up from germline, CDR1 is MDHEN and CDR2 is SYDVKM. In DNA, the CDR3 is TGTGCCAGCTGGGGACAGGGTACGTCCTACGAGCAGTACTTC. It translates to CASWGQGTSYEQYF.

V gene TRBV28 combines with J gene TRBJ2-5; 7 bases align to TRBD1. J lost 4 bases, V lost 4 bases, and 3 bases had no gene match. This CDR3 contains 13 residues. Germline V gene lookup returns CDR1 MDHEN and CDR2 SYDVKM. The CDR3 DNA reads as TGTGCCAGCAGTTCAACAGGGGCAGAGACCCAGTACTTC. Amino acid sequence: CASSSTGAETQYF. The whole variable domain, filled in from reference TRBV28 and TRBJ2-5, reads DVKVTQSSRYLVKRTGEKVFLECVQDMDHENMFWYRQDPGLGLRLIYFSYDVKMKEKGDIPEGYSVSREKKERFSLILESASTNQTSMYLCASSSTGAETQYFGPGTRLLVL.

The genes are TRBV18 and TRBJ2-7, with a possible D match to TRBD1 (6 bases). V shed 5 bases and J shed 1 base, with 9 bases lying between them. The CDR3 has 13 amino acids. Germline CDR1 is KGHSH and CDR2 is LQKENI. CDR3 in amino acids: CASSRGTSYEQYF. CDR3 nucleotides: TGTGCCAGCTCAAGGGGGACGTCCTACGAGCAGTACTTC.

This clone was observed a handful of times. V usage is TRBV4-2 and J usage is TRBJ1-2; D remains unclear. Between the trimmed V and J ends, which lost 0 bases and 5 bases, there was a span of 19 bases. This CDR3 contains 17 residues. Germline CDR1 LGHNA, CDR2 YNFKEQ. The CDR3 bases are TGTGCCAGCAGCCAAGAAGTAGGAGGGCTAGCTAGGTATGGCTACACCTTC. Protein: CASSQEVGGLARYGYTF.